This paragraph reports one T cell receptor beta chain. This CDR3 contains 15 residues. Assay used: immunoSEQ multiplex PCR; TCRdb lists only in-frame clones, some missing. The data contain 10,000 to 11,000 clones, about 82% of them seen just once; the ten biggest clones take up roughly 2.7%. The sample comes from a study of chemoradiotherapy in HPV16-positive cancers. This sequence originates from a human donor with HPV-associated anogenital cancer. The chain is built from TRBV1 and TRBJ2-3; the D call in the table, TRBD2, was not verified against the DNA. TRBV1 is a known pseudogene. Sequences were derived from blood, sampled from a patient who underwent chemoradiotherapy. CDR3 DNA sequence: TGCACCAGCAGCCTAGCGGGGGGGAGCACAGATACGCAGTATTTT. The encoded protein is CTSSLAGGSTDTQYF.